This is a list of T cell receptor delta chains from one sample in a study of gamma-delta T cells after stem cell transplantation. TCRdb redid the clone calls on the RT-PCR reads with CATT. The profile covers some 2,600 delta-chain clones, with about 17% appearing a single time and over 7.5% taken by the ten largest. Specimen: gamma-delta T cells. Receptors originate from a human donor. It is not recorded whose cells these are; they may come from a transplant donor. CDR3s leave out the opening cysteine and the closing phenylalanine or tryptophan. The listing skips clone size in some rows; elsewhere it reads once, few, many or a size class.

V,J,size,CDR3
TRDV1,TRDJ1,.,ALGRLPIRLVLGDTLYTDKLI
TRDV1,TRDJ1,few,ALGEYGKWGIQFTDKHI
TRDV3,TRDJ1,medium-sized,ALGHYWGIRSATDKLI
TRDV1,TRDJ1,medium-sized,ALAPLRWGILITTDKLI
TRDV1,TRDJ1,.,ALGDPPFLLRIRTYTDKLI
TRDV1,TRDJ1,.,ALGENLFLLAPDKLI
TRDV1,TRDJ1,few,ALGELTLPNNSTGGYGTDKLI
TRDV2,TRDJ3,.,ACDTGGSGSLHTRQMF
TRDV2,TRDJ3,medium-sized,ACDRPYWGIAATRQMF
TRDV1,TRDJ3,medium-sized,ALGDGTGPRSWGRRRGSWDTRQMF
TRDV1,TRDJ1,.,ALGELEILRPSFVLGYVGKLI
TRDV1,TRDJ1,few,ALGELGWGKTTGKLI
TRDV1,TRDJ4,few,ALGELSPLKWIPTFTGRPLI
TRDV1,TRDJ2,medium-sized,ALGESSYWGISTPLTAQLF
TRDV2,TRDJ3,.,ACDVIKSSLDTRQMF
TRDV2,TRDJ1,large,ACERRGPLGSADTDKLI
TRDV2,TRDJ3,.,ACDTVRDKGSWDTRQMF
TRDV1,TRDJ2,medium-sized,ALGELGLTGGAQLF
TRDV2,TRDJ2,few,ACDYFLGDTPSQLF
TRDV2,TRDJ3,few,ACDTLLLGPSYALQMF
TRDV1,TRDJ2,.,ALGERGRALTAQLF
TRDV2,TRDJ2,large,ACDPRGCLLGTAQLF
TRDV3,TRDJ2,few,AFNRLPTDWGTCKVFRNDACGSALTAQLF
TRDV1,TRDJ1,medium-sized,ALGVLAASRREWVKLI
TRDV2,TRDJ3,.,ACDPTAGGYASSWDTRQMF
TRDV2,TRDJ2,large,ACDPISYSGGYLPAQLF
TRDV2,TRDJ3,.,ACDTADTRSWYTRQMF
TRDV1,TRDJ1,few,ALGDPGAFRRLIYTDKLI
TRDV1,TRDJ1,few,ALGEFLPPVGGTDILI
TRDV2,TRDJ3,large,ACDEMGDHSWDTRQMF
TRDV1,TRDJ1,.,ALGKVGLPLYWGINDGSDKLI
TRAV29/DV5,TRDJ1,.,AARGDHFTVLGGYTDKLI
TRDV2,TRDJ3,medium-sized,ACDTTGGSWDTRQMF
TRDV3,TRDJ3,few,AFILWGSASSWDARQMF
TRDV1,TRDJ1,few,ALGEPSRTFLRFGTGGYPNTDKPI
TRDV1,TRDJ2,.,ALGELLVWGHQYWGTKGALTAQLF
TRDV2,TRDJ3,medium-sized,ACDTGFWGSFWDTRQMF
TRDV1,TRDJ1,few,ALGELSHWGIINKLI